The clone carrying this TCR beta chain was picked up a small number of times. The antigen is not known. This record comes from a study of CD8+ T cells in alopecia areata. Whole-study context: For the treated group, dosing was oral tofacitinib at 5 to 10 mg twice daily.

Broader study findings: When scalp samples are sequenced, resident alphabeta T cells of normal skin are also captured.

Extracted RNA was reverse transcribed into cDNA, the sequencing template. Sequencing was performed with immunoSEQ multiplex PCR; in TCRdb, only in-frame clones are kept and a portion is missing. The sample consists of some 110,000 clones, 35% to 45% of them appearing once. This receptor was identified in a human donor with alopecia areata. The sample was CD4+ T cells sorted from blood.

The chain's CDR3 is CASRNSGVRTGANVLTF. The CDR3 DNA follows: TGTGCCAGCAGGAACTCGGGAGTGCGGACTGGGGCCAACGTCCTGACTTTC. This rearrangement joins TRBV28 to TRBJ2-6; D is possibly TRBD2 (6 bases). This CDR3 region has 17 residues. Germline CDR1 is MDHEN and CDR2 is SYDVKM. Trimming left V 6 bases short and J 2 bases short, with 17 bases between. Complete variable domain (other parts from reference TRBV28 and TRBJ2-6): DVKVTQSSRYLVKRTGEKVFLECVQDMDHENMFWYRQDPGLGLRLIYFSYDVKMKEKGDIPEGYSVSREKKERFSLILESASTNQTSMYLCASRNSGVRTGANVLTFGAGSRLTVL.